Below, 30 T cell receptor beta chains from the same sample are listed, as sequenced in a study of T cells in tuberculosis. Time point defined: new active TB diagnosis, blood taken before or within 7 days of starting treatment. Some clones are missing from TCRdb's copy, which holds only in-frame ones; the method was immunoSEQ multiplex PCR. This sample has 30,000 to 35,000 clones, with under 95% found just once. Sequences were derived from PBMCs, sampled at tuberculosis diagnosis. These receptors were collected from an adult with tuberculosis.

This CDR3 reads CATSPQGNGANVLTF. DNA of the CDR3: TGTGCCACCAGCCCTCAGGGAAATGGGGCCAACGTCCTGACTTTC. The V gene is TRBV15, the J gene TRBJ2-6; tentatively, D is TRBD1 (5 bases). In germline, CDR1 is LNHNV, CDR2 YYDKDF (reference sequence). The CDR3 totals 15 residues. The V end lost 5 bases, the J end lost 3 bases, and 11 bases lay between the germline ends.

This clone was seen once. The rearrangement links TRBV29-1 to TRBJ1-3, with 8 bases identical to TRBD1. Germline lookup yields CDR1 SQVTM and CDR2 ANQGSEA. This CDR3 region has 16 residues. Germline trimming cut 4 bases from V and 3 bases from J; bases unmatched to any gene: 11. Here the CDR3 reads CSVVYPGQDYGNTIYF. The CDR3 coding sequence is TGCAGCGTTGTGTACCCGGGACAGGACTATGGAAACACCATATATTTT.

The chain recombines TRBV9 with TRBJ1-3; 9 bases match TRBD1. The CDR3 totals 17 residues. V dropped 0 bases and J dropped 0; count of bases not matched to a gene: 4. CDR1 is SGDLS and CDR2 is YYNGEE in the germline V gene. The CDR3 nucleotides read TGTGCCAGCAGCGTAGTCCCGACAGGGGGCTCTGGAAACACCATATATTTT. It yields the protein CASSVVPTGGSGNTIYF.

DNA of the CDR3: TGCGCCAGCAGCCAAGCGCCGACAGGGGACCTTACCGGGGAGCTGTTTTTT. It encodes CASSQAPTGDLTGELFF. The chain combines TRBV4-3 with TRBJ2-2, with 8 bases that match TRBD1. Unmatched junction bases numbered 9, after V lost 1 base and J lost 5 bases. This CDR3 is 17 amino acids long. Germline loops: CDR1 LGHNA, CDR2 YSLEER.

CDR3: CASSLGQGWDTQYF. CDR3 DNA: TGCGCCAGCAGCCTAGGACAGGGTTGGGATACGCAGTATTTT. V gene TRBV4-3 combines with J gene TRBJ2-3; TRBD1 agrees at 8 bases. The V and J ends lost 4 bases and 6 bases, in that order; junction bases with no gene match: 6. CDR1 is LGHNA and CDR2 is YSLEER in the germline V gene. CDR3 size: 14 residues.

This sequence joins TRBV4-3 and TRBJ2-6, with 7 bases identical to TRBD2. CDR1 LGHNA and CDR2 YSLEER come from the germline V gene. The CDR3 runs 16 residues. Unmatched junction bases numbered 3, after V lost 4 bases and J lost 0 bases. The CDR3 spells CASSPSGSSGANVLTF. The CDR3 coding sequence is TGCGCCAGCAGCCCTAGCGGAAGCTCTGGGGCCAACGTCCTGACTTTC.

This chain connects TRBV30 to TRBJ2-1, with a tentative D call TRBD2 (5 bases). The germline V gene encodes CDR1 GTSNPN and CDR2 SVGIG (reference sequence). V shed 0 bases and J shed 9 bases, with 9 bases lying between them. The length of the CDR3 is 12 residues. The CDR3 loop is CAWSVSEGEQFF. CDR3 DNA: TGTGCCTGGAGTGTAAGTGAGGGTGAGCAGTTCTTC. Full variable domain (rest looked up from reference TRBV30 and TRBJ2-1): SQTIHQWPATLVQPVGSPLSLECTVEGTSNPNLYWYRQAAGRGLQLLFYSVGIGQISSEVPQNLSASRPQDRQFILSSKKLLLSDSGFYLCAWSVSEGEQFFGPGTRLTVL.

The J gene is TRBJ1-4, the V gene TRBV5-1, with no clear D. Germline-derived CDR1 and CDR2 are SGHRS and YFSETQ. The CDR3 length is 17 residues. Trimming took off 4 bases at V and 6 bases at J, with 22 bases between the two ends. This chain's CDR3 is CASSRTIRTGSDEKLFF. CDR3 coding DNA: TGCGCCAGCAGCCGGACCATAAGAACGGGATCTGATGAAAAACTGTTTTTT. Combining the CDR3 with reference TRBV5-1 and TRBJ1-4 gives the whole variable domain KAGVTQTPRYLIKTRGQQVTLSCSPISGHRSVSWYQQTPGQGLQFLFEYFSETQRNKGNFPGRFSGRQFSNSRSEMNVSTLELGDSALYLCASSRTIRTGSDEKLFFGSGTQLSVL.

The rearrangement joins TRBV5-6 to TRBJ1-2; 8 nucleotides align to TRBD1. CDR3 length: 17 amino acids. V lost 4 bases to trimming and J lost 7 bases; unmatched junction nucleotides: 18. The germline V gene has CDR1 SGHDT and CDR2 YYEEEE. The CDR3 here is CASSPFPGQAQWRGYTF. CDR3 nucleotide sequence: TGTGCCAGCAGCCCATTTCCGGGACAGGCCCAGTGGCGTGGCTACACCTTC.

The CDR3 reads CASIKVLAGGARWDTQYF. The CDR3 region has the DNA TGTGCCAGCATCAAGGTACTAGCGGGGGGGGCACGGTGGGATACGCAGTATTTT. The genes are TRBV2 and TRBJ2-3; 13 positions match TRBD2. After removal of 7 bases from V and 6 bases from J, the junction contained 16 bases not matched to a gene. The CDR3 is 18 residues long. Germline V CDR1 and CDR2: SNHLY, FYNNEI. Full variable domain (outside the CDR3, taken from reference TRBV2 and TRBJ2-3): EPEVTQTPSHQVTQMGQEVILRCVPISNHLYFYWYRQILGQKVEFLVSFYNNEISEKSEIFDDQFSVERPDGSNFTLKIRSTKLEDSAMYFCASIKVLAGGARWDTQYFGPGTRLTVL.

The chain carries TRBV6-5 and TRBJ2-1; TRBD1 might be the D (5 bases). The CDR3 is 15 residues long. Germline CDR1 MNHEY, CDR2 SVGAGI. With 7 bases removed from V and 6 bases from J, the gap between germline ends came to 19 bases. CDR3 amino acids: CASIPSSGRINEQFF. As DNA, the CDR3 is TGTGCCAGCATTCCCTCGTCAGGGCGGATCAATGAGCAGTTCTTC.

The CDR3 reads CASSTTANTEAFF. Here the CDR3 DNA reads TGTGCCAGCAGTACGACAGCGAACACTGAAGCTTTCTTT. The J gene is TRBJ1-1, the V gene TRBV25-1, with D tentatively TRBD1 (5 bases). Trimming took off 5 bases at V and 1 base at J, with 8 bases between the two ends. CDR3 length: 13 residues. Germline lookup yields CDR1 MGHDK and CDR2 SYGVNS.

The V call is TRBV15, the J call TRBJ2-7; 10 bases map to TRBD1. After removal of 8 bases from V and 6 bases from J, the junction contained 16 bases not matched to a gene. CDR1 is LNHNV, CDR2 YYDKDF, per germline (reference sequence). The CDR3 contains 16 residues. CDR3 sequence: CATAGTGARFVGEQYF. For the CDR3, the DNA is TGTGCCACCGCCGGGACAGGGGCGCGATTTGTAGGCGAGCAGTACTTC.

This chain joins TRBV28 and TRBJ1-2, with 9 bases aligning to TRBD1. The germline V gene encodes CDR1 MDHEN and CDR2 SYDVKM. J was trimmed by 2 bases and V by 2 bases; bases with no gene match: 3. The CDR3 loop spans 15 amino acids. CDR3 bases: TGTGCCAGCAGTTTACTGGGACAGGGAAACTATGGCTACACCTTC. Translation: CASSLLGQGNYGYTF.

CDR3 protein: CASSRDGQGNTGELFF. Written as DNA, the CDR3 is TGCGCCAGCAGCCGGGACGGACAGGGGAACACCGGGGAGCTGTTTTTT. V gene TRBV4-1 combines with J gene TRBJ2-2; 8 bases match TRBD1. CDR3 length equals 16 residues. V trimming: 4 bases; J trimming: 1 base; junction bases outside the gene matches: 5. Germline V CDR1 and CDR2: MGHRA, YSYEKL.

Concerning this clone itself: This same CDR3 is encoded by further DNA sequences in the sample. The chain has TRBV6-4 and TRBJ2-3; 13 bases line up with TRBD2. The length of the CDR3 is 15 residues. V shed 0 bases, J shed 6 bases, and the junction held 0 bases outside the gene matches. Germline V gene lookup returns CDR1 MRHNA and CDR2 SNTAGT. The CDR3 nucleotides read TGTGCCAGCAGTGACTCGACTAGCGGGGGGGATACGCAGTATTTT. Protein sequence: CASSDSTSGGDTQYF.

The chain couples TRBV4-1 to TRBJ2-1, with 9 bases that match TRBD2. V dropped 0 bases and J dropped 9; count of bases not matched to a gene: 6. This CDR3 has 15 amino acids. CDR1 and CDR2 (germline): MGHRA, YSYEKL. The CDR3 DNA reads TGCGCCAGCAGCCAAGACTATCTAGCGGGGAGTGAGCAGTTCTTC. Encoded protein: CASSQDYLAGSEQFF.

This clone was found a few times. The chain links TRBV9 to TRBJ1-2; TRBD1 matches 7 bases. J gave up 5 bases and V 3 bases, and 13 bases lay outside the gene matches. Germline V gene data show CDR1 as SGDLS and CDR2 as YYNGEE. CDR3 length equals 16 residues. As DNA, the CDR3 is TGTGCCAGCAGCGAACCCCAGAGACAGGGTTTATATGGCTACACCTTC. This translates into CASSEPQRQGLYGYTF. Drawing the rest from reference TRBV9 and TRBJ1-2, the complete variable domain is DSGVTQTPKHLITATGQRVTLRCSPRSGDLSVYWYQQSLDQGLQFLIQYYNGEERAKGNILERFSAQQFPDLHSELNLSSLELGDSALYFCASSEPQRQGLYGYTFGSGTRLTVV.

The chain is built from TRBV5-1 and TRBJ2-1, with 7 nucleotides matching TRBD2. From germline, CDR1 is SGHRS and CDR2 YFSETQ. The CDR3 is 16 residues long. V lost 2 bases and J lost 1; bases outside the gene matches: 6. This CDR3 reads CASSLKGLGSYNEQFF. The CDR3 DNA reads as TGCGCCAGCAGCTTAAAAGGACTAGGTTCCTACAATGAGCAGTTCTTC.

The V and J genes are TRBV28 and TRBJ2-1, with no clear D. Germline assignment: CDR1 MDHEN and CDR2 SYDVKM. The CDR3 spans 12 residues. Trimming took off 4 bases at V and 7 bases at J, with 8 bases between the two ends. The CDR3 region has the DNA TGTGCCAGCAGTTCTTTAGTAAATGAGCAGTTCTTC. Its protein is CASSSLVNEQFF. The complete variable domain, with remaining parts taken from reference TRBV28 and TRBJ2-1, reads DVKVTQSSRYLVKRTGEKVFLECVQDMDHENMFWYRQDPGLGLRLIYFSYDVKMKEKGDIPEGYSVSREKKERFSLILESASTNQTSMYLCASSSLVNEQFFGPGTRLTVL.

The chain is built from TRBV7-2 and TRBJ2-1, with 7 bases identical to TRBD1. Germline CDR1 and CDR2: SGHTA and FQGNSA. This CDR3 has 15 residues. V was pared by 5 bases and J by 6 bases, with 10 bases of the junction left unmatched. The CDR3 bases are TGTGCCAGCAGCCCCCAACAGGGGCGCCCCAATGAGCAGTTCTTC. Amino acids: CASSPQQGRPNEQFF.

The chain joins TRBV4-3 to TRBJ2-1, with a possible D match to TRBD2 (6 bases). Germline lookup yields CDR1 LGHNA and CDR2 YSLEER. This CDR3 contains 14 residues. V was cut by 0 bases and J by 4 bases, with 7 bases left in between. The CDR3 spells CASSQDGGYNEQFF. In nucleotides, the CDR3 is TGCGCCAGCAGCCAAGATGGGGGGTACAATGAGCAGTTCTTC.

The chain's CDR3 is CASSPSDRAAENSPLHF. The CDR3 DNA reads TGTGCCAGCAGCCCGTCGGACAGGGCAGCGGAAAATTCACCCCTCCACTTT. The chain joins TRBV7-2 to TRBJ1-6; TRBD1 aligns across 8 bases. The V segment lost 5 bases and the J segment 7 bases; nucleotides outside the gene matches: 13. The CDR3 loop spans 17 amino acids. CDR1 SGHTA and CDR2 FQGNSA come from the germline V gene.

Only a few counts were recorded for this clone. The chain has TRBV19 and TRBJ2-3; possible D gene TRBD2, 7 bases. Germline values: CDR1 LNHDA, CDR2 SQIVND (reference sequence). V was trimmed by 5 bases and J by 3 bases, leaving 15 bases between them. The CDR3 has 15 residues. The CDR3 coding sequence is TGTGCCAGTAGTGCCCCGGGGGGCCTGACAGATACGCAGTATTTT. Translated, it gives CASSAPGGLTDTQYF.

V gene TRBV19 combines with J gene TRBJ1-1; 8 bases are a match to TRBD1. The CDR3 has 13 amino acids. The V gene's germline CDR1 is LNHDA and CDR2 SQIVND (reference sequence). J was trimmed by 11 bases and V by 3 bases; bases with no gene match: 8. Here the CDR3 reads CASSMRQGAPAFF. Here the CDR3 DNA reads TGTGCCAGTAGTATGCGGCAGGGGGCTCCGGCTTTCTTT.

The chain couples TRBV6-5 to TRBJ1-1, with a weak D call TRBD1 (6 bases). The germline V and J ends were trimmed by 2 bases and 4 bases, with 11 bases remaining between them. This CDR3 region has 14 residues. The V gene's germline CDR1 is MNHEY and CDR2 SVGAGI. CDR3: CASSYGGGGTEAFF. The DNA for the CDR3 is TGTGCCAGCAGTTACGGGGGAGGGGGCACTGAAGCTTTCTTT.

CDR3 sequence: CASAGTSVTGELFF. For the CDR3, the DNA is TGTGCCAGCGCCGGGACTAGTGTCACCGGGGAGCTGTTTTTT. The chain recombines TRBV25-1 with TRBJ2-2; 8 positions agree with TRBD2. V lost 8 bases and J lost 4; bases outside the gene matches: 6. Germline CDR1 reads MGHDK; CDR2 reads SYGVNS. The CDR3 contains 14 residues.

The CDR3 region has the DNA TGCGCCAGCAGCTTTGGCACCCCTCCTTATACGCAGTATTTT. As protein: CASSFGTPPYTQYF. The gene calls are TRBV5-1 and TRBJ2-3; D is uncertain. Trimming left V 2 bases short and J 7 bases short, with 14 bases between. Germline values: CDR1 SGHRS, CDR2 YFSETQ. CDR3 length: 14 amino acids.

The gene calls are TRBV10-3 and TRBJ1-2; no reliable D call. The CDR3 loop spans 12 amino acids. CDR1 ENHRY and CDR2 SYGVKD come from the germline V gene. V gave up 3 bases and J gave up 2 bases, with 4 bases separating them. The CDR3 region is CAISEINYGYTF. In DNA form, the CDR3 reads TGTGCCATCAGTGAAATAAACTATGGCTACACCTTC.

Here the CDR3 DNA reads TGTGCCATCAGTGCAGGGGTCGGCAATCAGCCCCAGCATTTT. It specifies CAISAGVGNQPQHF. V gene TRBV10-3 combines with J gene TRBJ1-5, with a possible D match to TRBD1 (6 bases). The CDR3 has 14 amino acids. Trimming pared 4 bases from V and 2 bases from J, leaving 9 bases between. Germline lookup yields CDR1 ENHRY and CDR2 SYGVKD.